The TCR beta chain described here comes from a study of T-cell memory formation after mild COVID-19. Study results and caveats: The second-wave clones peaking on day 37 were not confirmed as SARS-CoV-2-specific. Shrinking CD4+ clones resided mostly in CM and EM, and CD8+ ones in EMRA. Pre-infection memory carried some responding clones, suggesting that cross-reactive memory joined.

Via MiXCR, TCRdb re-called the 5' RACE reads, giving one row per CDR3 protein. The sample lists around 390,000 distinct CDR3 sequences, approximately 15% occurring once. Between the trimmed V and J ends, which lost 6 bases and 0 bases, there was a span of 9 bases. The CDR3 spans 15 residues. CDR1 is LNHDA, CDR2 SQIVND, per germline (reference sequence). About this clonotype itself: Its cognate antigen is unknown.

This receptor was obtained from a man in his late teens or twenties who had mild COVID-19 (a few samples of this study predate the infection). Cell type and time point are not known. The chain joins TRBV19 to TRBJ1-6, with D perhaps matching TRBD1 (5 bases). Source material: PBMCs or a T cell subset sorted from them (not recorded which). The CDR3: CASRGEGSYNSPLHF. The CDR3, as DNA: TGTGCCAGTAGAGGGGAAGGCTCCTATAATTCACCCCTCCACTTT.